The clone carrying this T cell receptor (beta chain) has more than one count but fewer than ten. Its specificity is unknown. These data originate in a study of glioma-infiltrating T cells. Findings and limits, study-wide: Tissue-blood divergence was below expectation in non-neoplastic patients, above in gliomas.

The iRepertoire nested amplicon-rescue multiplex PCR amplified TCR alpha and beta CDR3s from RNA. TCRdb re-derived calls from the multiplex PCR reads in MiXCR, one entry per CDR3 protein. This sample has approximately 120,000 distinct CDR3 sequences, with roughly 25% found just once. V lost 4 bases and J 1 base, leaving 15 bases between the germline ends. CDR1 is SGHRS, CDR2 YFSETQ, per germline. The CDR3 runs 16 residues. Input material: glioma tissue, nonneoplastic brain tissue, or PBMCs (not recorded which). V usage is TRBV5-1 and J usage is TRBJ2-1; D unresolved. The sequence was obtained from a human donor with low-grade glioma or glioblastoma, undergoing nonglioma brain surgery, or in good health (not recorded which). CDR3 amino acids: CASSLSSKPSYNEQFF. For the CDR3, the DNA is TGCGCCAGCAGCCTGAGCAGCAAACCTTCCTACAATGAGCAGTTCTTC.